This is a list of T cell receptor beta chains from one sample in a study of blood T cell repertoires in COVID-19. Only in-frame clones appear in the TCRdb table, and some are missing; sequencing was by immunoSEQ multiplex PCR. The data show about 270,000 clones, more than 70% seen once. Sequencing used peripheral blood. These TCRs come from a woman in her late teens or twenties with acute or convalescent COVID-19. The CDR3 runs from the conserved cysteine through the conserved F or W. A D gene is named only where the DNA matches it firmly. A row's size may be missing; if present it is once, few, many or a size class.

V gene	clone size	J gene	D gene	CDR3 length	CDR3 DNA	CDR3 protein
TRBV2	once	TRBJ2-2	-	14	TGTGCCAGCAGGTTGGCCGCAGGGACTGCCGATCTGTTTTTT	CASRLAAGTADLFF
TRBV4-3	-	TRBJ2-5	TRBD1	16	TGCGCCAGCAGTGAAGGCAGGGGGCGAGATCTAGAGACCCAGTACTTC	CASSEGRGRDLETQYF
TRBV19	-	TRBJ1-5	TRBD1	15	TGTGCCAGTAGTATAGGTGGGACAGGGAATCAGCCCCAGCATTTT	CASSIGGTGNQPQHF
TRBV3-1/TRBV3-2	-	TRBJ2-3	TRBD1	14	TGTGCCAGCGGAGGACAGGGGGCGGTAGATACGCAGTATTTT	CASGGQGAVDTQYF
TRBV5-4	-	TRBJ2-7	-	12	TGTGCCAGCAGTTACCGGGGCTACGAGCAGTACTTC	CASSYRGYEQYF
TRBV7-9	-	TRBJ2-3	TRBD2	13	TGTGCCAGCAGCTTAGGGGTAGCGGGAGAAAAGTATTTT	CASSLGVAGEKYF
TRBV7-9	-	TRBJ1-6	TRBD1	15	TGTGCCAGCAGCCCAGGGACAGATTATAATTCACCCCTCCACTTT	CASSPGTDYNSPLHF
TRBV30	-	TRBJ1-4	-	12	TGTGCCTGGAGTTCTGGGCCCTCAAAACTGTTTTTT	CAWSSGPSKLFF
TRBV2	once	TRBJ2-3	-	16	TGTGCCAGCATGGCGGGACAGACTCCTAGCACAGATACGCAGTATTTT	CASMAGQTPSTDTQYF
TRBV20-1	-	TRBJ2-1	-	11	TGCAGTGCTAGAGATCTCCATGAGCAGTTCTTC	CSARDLHEQFF
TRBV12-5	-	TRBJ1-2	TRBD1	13	TGTGCTAGTGGTTCCAACAGGGGCTATGGCTACACCTTC	CASGSNRGYGYTF
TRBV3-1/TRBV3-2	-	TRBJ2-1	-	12	TGTGCCAGCAGCCTAATCTACAATGAGCAGTTCTTC	CASSLIYNEQFF
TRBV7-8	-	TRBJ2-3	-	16	TGTGCCAGCAGCACCCCTAGAGGTCTGGTCTCAGATACGCAGTATTTT	CASSTPRGLVSDTQYF
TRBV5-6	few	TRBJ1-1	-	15	TGTGCCAGCAGCTTTTTTCAGGGTCGAGGTCCTGAAGCTTTCTTT	CASSFFQGRGPEAFF
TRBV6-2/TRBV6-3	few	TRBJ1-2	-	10	TGTGCCAGCAGTTCGGTTGGCTACACCTTC	CASSSVGYTF
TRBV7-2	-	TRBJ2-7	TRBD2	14	TGTGCCAGCAGCCCCCTCCTAGCGGGCTACGAGCAGTACTTC	CASSPLLAGYEQYF
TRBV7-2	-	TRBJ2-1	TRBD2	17	TGTGCCAGCAGCCCGGTGTCTAGCGGGAGGTTATACAATGAGCAGTTCTTC	CASSPVSSGRLYNEQFF
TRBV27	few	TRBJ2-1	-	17	TGTGCCAGCAGTTTCGGCGGGTCTCCTGACTGGTACAATGAGCAGTTCTTC	CASSFGGSPDWYNEQFF
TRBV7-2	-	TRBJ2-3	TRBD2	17	TGTGCCAGCAGCGTCGCACTAGCGGGAGGCTCCACAGATACGCAGTATTTT	CASSVALAGGSTDTQYF
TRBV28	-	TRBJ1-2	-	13	TGTGCCAGCAGTTTAACTACGCCGGTTGGCTACACCTTC	CASSLTTPVGYTF
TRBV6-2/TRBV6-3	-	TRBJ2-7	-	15	TGTGCCAGCAGTCAACCCCGGGACTGGCTCTACGAGCAGTACTTC	CASSQPRDWLYEQYF
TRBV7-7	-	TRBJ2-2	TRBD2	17	TGTGCTAGCAGCTTCCTACTAGCGGGTTTGAACACCGGGGAGCTGTTTTTT	CASSFLLAGLNTGELFF
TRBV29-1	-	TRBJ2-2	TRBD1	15	TGCAGCGCAGCCGGGACAGGTGGGAAGTCCGGGGAGCTGTTTTTT	CSAAGTGGKSGELFF